These T cell receptor beta chains were read from a single sample in a study of T-cell memory formation after mild COVID-19. TCRdb reprocessed the 5' RACE reads with MiXCR, giving one entry per CDR3 protein. The data contain a few hundred thousand distinct CDR3 sequences, roughly 21% of them seen just once; the ten biggest clones take up around an eighth. Sample: PBMCs or a T cell subset sorted from them (not recorded which). Receptors were obtained from an adult woman who had mild COVID-19 (a few samples of this study predate the infection). Cell type and time point are not known. CDR3s include the opening cysteine and the closing phenylalanine or tryptophan. Fields, in order: J gene, V gene, clone size, D gene, CDR3 protein, CDR3 DNA. The D gene is left open where the match is weak. Not all rows give a size; the values are once, few, many and, for expanded clones, a class.

>TRBJ2-7|TRBV5-5|few|.
CASSLTAAYEQYF
TGTGCCAGCAGCTTAACAGCGGCCTACGAGCAGTACTTC
>TRBJ2-3|TRBV13|few|.
CASSTDYIRTDTQYF
TGTGCCAGCAGTACGGACTACATACGAACAGATACGCAGTATTTT
>TRBJ2-7|TRBV11-2|.|.
CASSHRWKSYEQYF
TGTGCCAGCAGCCATAGGTGGAAGTCCTACGAGCAGTACTTC
>TRBJ2-3|TRBV6-6|.|.
CANRPPTDTQYF
TGTGCCAACCGGCCCCCCACAGATACGCAGTATTTT
>TRBJ1-2|TRBV12-3/TRBV12-4|.|.
CASSQTLGYGYTF
TGTGCCAGCAGTCAGACTCTGGGCTATGGCTACACCTTC
>TRBJ2-7|TRBV20-1|.|TRBD1
CSANRGVTAYEQYF
TGCAGTGCAAACAGGGGGGTAACTGCCTACGAGCAGTACTTC
>TRBJ2-7|TRBV20-1|.|TRBD2
CSARDPRGGMSREQYF
TGCAGTGCTAGAGATCCCCGGGGGGGGATGAGTCGGGAGCAGTACTTC
>TRBJ1-1|TRBV6-5|few|.
CASSYGRSDAAFF
TGTGCCAGCAGTTACGGACGAAGTGATGCGGCTTTCTTT
>TRBJ1-3|TRBV12-3/TRBV12-4|few|.
CASSLRDIQGGHTIYF
TGTGCCAGCAGTCTGAGGGACATCCAAGGGGGTCACACCATATATTTT
>TRBJ2-4|TRBV12-3/TRBV12-4|few|TRBD2
CASSLPGRDIQYF
TGTGCCAGCAGTTTACCCGGGAGGGACATTCAGTACTTC
>TRBJ2-3|TRBV3-1|few|TRBD1
CASSPRDSPTDTQYF
TGTGCCAGCAGCCCCAGGGACAGCCCCACAGATACGCAGTATTTT
>TRBJ2-1|TRBV19|many|.
CASSMGGDYNEQFF
TGTGCCAGTAGTATGGGCGGGGACTACAATGAGCAGTTCTTC
>TRBJ2-1|TRBV15|many|TRBD2
CATSRVLAGVSNEQFF
TGTGCCACCAGCAGAGTGCTAGCGGGAGTCTCCAATGAGCAGTTCTTC
>TRBJ2-1|TRBV12-3/TRBV12-4|few|TRBD1
CASSDQGAIGKNEQFF
TGTGCCAGCAGTGACCAGGGGGCGATAGGGAAGAATGAGCAGTTCTTC
>TRBJ2-1|TRBV12-3/TRBV12-4|.|TRBD2
CASSSFPTSGGVEQFF
TGTGCCAGCAGCTCTTTCCCGACTAGCGGGGGGGTTGAGCAGTTCTTC
>TRBJ2-3|TRBV7-2|few|.
CASSPGTPGTDTQYF
TGTGCCAGCAGCCCCGGGACTCCCGGCACAGATACGCAGTATTTT
>TRBJ2-1|TRBV30|.|.
CAWTLRGGDEQFF
TGTGCCTGGACCCTCAGGGGCGGGGATGAGCAGTTCTTC
>TRBJ2-1|TRBV27|.|.
CASSLTNYNEQFF
TGTGCCAGCAGTTTAACAAATTACAATGAGCAGTTCTTC
>TRBJ2-3|TRBV20-1|.|TRBD1
CSANPRGSTDTQYF
TGCAGTGCCAACCCCAGGGGGAGCACAGATACGCAGTATTTT
>TRBJ2-1|TRBV12-3/TRBV12-4|few|.
CASRSGLSGNEQFF
TGTGCCAGCAGGAGCGGACTCAGTGGCAATGAGCAGTTCTTC
>TRBJ1-1|TRBV5-4|.|TRBD1
CASSLTGQGASEAFF
TGTGCCAGCAGCTTAACGGGACAGGGGGCCTCTGAAGCTTTCTTT
>TRBJ2-5|TRBV5-5|few|.
CASSLAGVRETQYF
TGTGCCAGCAGCTTGGCGGGTGTTAGAGAGACCCAGTACTTC
>TRBJ1-2|TRBV12-3/TRBV12-4|.|TRBD1
CASSSNRGRQTF
TGTGCCAGCAGTTCGAACAGGGGGCGTCAAACCTTC
>TRBJ1-2|TRBV10-3|.|.
CAISDPGQPNYGYTF
TGTGCCATCAGTGACCCAGGACAGCCTAACTATGGCTACACCTTC
>TRBJ2-2|TRBV24-1|.|.
CATRTGGGGTGELFF
TGTGCCACCAGGACAGGAGGCGGTGGCACCGGGGAGCTGTTTTTT
>TRBJ2-5|TRBV25-1|.|.
CASSEHEIRETQYF
TGTGCCAGCAGTGAACACGAAATCCGAGAGACCCAGTACTTC
>TRBJ1-1|TRBV12-3/TRBV12-4|few|TRBD1
CASSLEGGQIKAFF
TGTGCCAGCAGTTTAGAGGGGGGACAGATAAAAGCTTTCTTT
>TRBJ2-3|TRBV4-3|few|.
CASSQDLLTDTQYF
TGCGCCAGCAGCCAAGATCTGCTCACAGATACGCAGTATTTT
>TRBJ2-7|TRBV29-1|few|TRBD1
CSVEDWGKTGDPYEQYF
TGCAGCGTTGAAGACTGGGGGAAAACAGGGGACCCCTACGAGCAGTACTTC
>TRBJ2-1|TRBV12-3/TRBV12-4|many|TRBD2
CASTIETSAWGSNEQFF
TGTGCCAGCACTATCGAGACTAGCGCTTGGGGGTCCAATGAGCAGTTCTTC
>TRBJ1-1|TRBV18|many|.
CASSLHGGQENTEAFF
TGTGCCAGCTCCCTCCACGGGGGGCAGGAGAACACTGAAGCTTTCTTT
>TRBJ2-7|TRBV5-5|few|.
CASSLEPTGGYEQYF
TGTGCCAGCAGCTTGGAACCCACCGGGGGCTACGAGCAGTACTTC
>TRBJ1-3|TRBV7-9|.|.
CASSLTTDGNTIYF
TGTGCCAGCAGCTTAACGACAGATGGAAACACCATATATTTT
>TRBJ1-2|TRBV12-3/TRBV12-4|few|.
CASSFEGNYGYTF
TGTGCCAGCAGTTTCGAGGGAAACTATGGCTACACCTTC
>TRBJ1-2|TRBV6-6|few|TRBD1
CASSYGLRRDSLILLNYGYTF
TGTGCCAGCAGTTATGGGTTAAGGCGGGACAGCCTTATTTTGCTTAACTATGGCTACACCTTC